This T cell receptor beta chain was captured in a study of T cell changes during pregnancy in multiple sclerosis. Here immunoSEQ multiplex PCR was the method, and the copy in TCRdb shows in-frame clones only, minus some. The repertoire holds some 97,000 clones, with just over 90% as singletons. V gave up 3 bases and J gave up 1 base; unmatched junction bases: 11. The CDR3 covers 19 residues. CDR1 is SGDLS, CDR2 YYNGEE, per germline. This clone has a single count. This receptor was taken from a female donor with multiple sclerosis, enrolled in a pregnancy study. The chain recombines TRBV9 with TRBJ2-4; 12 nucleotides align to TRBD2. Material: peripheral blood, obtained in the second trimester of pregnancy. CDR3 residues: CASSAASGRAGVAKNIQYF. The CDR3 nucleotides read TGTGCCAGCAGCGCGGCTAGCGGGAGGGCGGGAGTGGCCAAAAACATTCAGTACTTC.